This passage covers 2 T cell receptor beta chains from one sample sequenced in a study of Tregs in tolerant kidney transplant recipients. Measured with immunoSEQ multiplex PCR; TCRdb has only the in-frame clones, and not every one. The data hold 9,500 to 12,000 clones, with about 93% observed a single time. Their specific antigens are unknown. The specimen was Tregs from blood cultured with allogeneic cells, collected before the transplant. The receptors here all came from a human patient who received a combined kidney and bone marrow transplant.

The rearrangement joins TRBV7-2 to TRBJ1-2, with a possible D match to TRBD1 (5 bases). Germline lookup yields CDR1 SGHTA and CDR2 FQGNSA. V lost 6 bases to trimming and J lost 5 bases, with 19 bases between them. The CDR3 has 15 amino acids. CDR3 DNA sequence: TGTGCCAGCAGTCCTACCCGGGACGGAAGATATGGCTACACCTTC. This encodes CASSPTRDGRYGYTF.

V is TRBV30 and J is TRBJ1-2; a weak D match, TRBD1 (6 bases). Trimming took 8 bases from V and 8 from J, leaving 21 bases between them. Per germline, CDR1 GTSNPN and CDR2 SVGIG (reference sequence). The CDR3 is made up of 13 amino acids. DNA for the CDR3: TGTGCCCCATGCGACGCGGAGGACAGCGGCTACACCTTC. Amino acids: CAPCDAEDSGYTF. The entire variable domain, with the rest obtained from reference TRBV30 and TRBJ1-2, is as follows: SQTIHQWPATLVQPVGSPLSLECTVEGTSNPNLYWYRQAAGRGLQLLFYSVGIGQISSEVPQNLSASRPQDRQFILSSKKLLLSDSGFYLCAPCDAEDSGYTFGSGTRLTVV.